Below, 10 T cell receptor beta chains from the same sample are listed, as sequenced in a study of blood T cell repertoires in COVID-19 (dated by TCRdb to 2020 to 2022). The method behind the library was the immunoSEQ multiplex PCR assay. TCRdb re-hosts the immuneACCESS table, in-frame sequences only. Its copies lack some clones; in the studies checked, an unresolved V gene accounts for under half of them, and the cause for the rest is not known. In all, the sample holds some 90,000 clones, and roughly 90% of those were seen once. Clones ranked in the top ten supply about 4.3% of the sample. Source material: peripheral blood. These TCRs come from a woman at least 80 years old with active or convalescent COVID-19.

This chain joins TRBV18 and TRBJ1-4; D is possibly TRBD1 (5 bases). This CDR3 contains 13 residues. The germline gives CDR1 KGHSH, CDR2 LQKENI. V dropped 9 bases and J dropped 5 bases, with 13 bases sitting between them. DNA for the CDR3: TGTGCCAGTTCCGGGACTGGGAATGAAAAACTGTTTTTT. It specifies CASSGTGNEKLFF.

This chain uses TRBV5-1 with TRBJ2-3, with 8 nucleotides matching TRBD2. The J segment lost 3 bases and the V segment lost 3 bases, leaving 12 bases of the junction unmatched. In germline, CDR1 is SGHRS, CDR2 YFSETQ. The CDR3 runs to 17 residues. The CDR3 region is CASSYNGLAGFTDTQYF. As DNA, the CDR3 is TGCGCCAGCAGCTATAATGGACTAGCAGGGTTTACAGATACGCAGTATTTT.

The chain joins TRBV9 to TRBJ1-2, with 7 bases fitting TRBD1. After removal of 3 bases from V and 4 bases from J, the junction contained 6 bases not matched to a gene. This CDR3 is 14 amino acids long. Germline-derived CDR1 and CDR2 are SGDLS and YYNGEE. CDR3 residues: CASSDETGTYGYTF. The CDR3 DNA is TGTGCCAGCAGCGACGAGACAGGGACCTATGGCTACACCTTC.

This sequence joins TRBV19 and TRBJ2-1; perhaps TRBD2 as D (7 bases). Germline V gene lookup returns CDR1 LNHDA and CDR2 SQIVND (reference sequence). V was shortened by 6 bases and J by 7 bases, with 22 bases between the two germline ends. The CDR3 has 16 residues. The CDR3 DNA is TGTGCCAGTAGACCCTTGGGAGGGGGAGTGGTTAATGAGCAGTTCTTC. Its translation is CASRPLGGGVVNEQFF.

J is TRBJ2-5 and V is TRBV24-1; no reliable D call. V was pared by 4 bases and J by 4 bases, with 9 bases between. Germline V lookup: CDR1 KGHDR, CDR2 SFDVKD. CDR3 size: 13 residues. DNA for the CDR3: TGTGCCACCAGTGACTTCGTCGGAGAGACCCAGTACTTC. It is translated as CATSDFVGETQYF.

The V gene is TRBV27, the J gene TRBJ1-1, with D possibly being TRBD1 (5 bases). This CDR3 is 11 amino acids long. The germline gives CDR1 MNHEY, CDR2 SMNVEV (reference sequence). The V gene lost 5 bases and the J gene lost 11 bases, with 12 bases spanning the gap. For the CDR3, the DNA is TGTGCCAGCAGTGCAGGGTATCGGGCTTTCTTT. This encodes CASSAGYRAFF.

The genes are TRBV19 and TRBJ1-6; no definite D call. The germline V gene has CDR1 LNHDA and CDR2 SQIVND (reference sequence). V was trimmed by 6 bases and J by 6 bases, leaving 15 bases between them. The CDR3 is 15 residues long. CDR3 sequence reads: CASRKPGSPNSPLHF. Written as DNA, the CDR3 is TGTGCCAGTAGGAAACCCGGGAGTCCTAATTCACCCCTCCACTTT.

The rearrangement joins TRBV30 to TRBJ2-5; possibly TRBD2 for D (6 bases). CDR1 and CDR2 from the germline V gene are GTSNPN and SVGIG (reference sequence). There are 14 residues in the CDR3. Trimming cost V 3 bases and J 4 bases, with 15 bases left between them. The CDR3 loop reads CAWSAGTPTETQYF. The CDR3 bases are TGTGCCTGGAGCGCCGGGACTCCTACAGAGACCCAGTACTTC.

V gene TRBV6-5 combines with J gene TRBJ1-2; the D gene is possibly TRBD1 (5 bases). The CDR3 contains 14 residues. Trimming stripped 5 bases from V and 3 bases from J, with 13 bases between. Germline assignment: CDR1 MNHEY and CDR2 SVGAGI. The CDR3 DNA follows: TGTGCCAGCAGTACCCGACAGCTTTACTATGGCTACACCTTC. It encodes CASSTRQLYYGYTF.

The chain uses TRBV7-2 and TRBJ1-1; D is perhaps TRBD1 (6 bases). The V and J ends lost 4 bases and 0 bases respectively, with 9 bases between them. Per germline, CDR1 SGHTA and CDR2 FQGNSA. This CDR3 is 14 amino acids long. The CDR3 spells CASSSDSMNTEAFF. CDR3 sequence (DNA): TGTGCCAGCAGCTCGGACAGCATGAACACTGAAGCTTTCTTT. The full variable domain, rest sourced from reference TRBV7-2 and TRBJ1-1, is GAGVSQSPSNKVTEKGKDVELRCDPISGHTALYWYRQSLGQGLEFLIYFQGNSAPDKSGLPSDRFSAERTGGSVSTLTIQRTQQEDSAVYLCASSSDSMNTEAFFGQGTRLTVV.